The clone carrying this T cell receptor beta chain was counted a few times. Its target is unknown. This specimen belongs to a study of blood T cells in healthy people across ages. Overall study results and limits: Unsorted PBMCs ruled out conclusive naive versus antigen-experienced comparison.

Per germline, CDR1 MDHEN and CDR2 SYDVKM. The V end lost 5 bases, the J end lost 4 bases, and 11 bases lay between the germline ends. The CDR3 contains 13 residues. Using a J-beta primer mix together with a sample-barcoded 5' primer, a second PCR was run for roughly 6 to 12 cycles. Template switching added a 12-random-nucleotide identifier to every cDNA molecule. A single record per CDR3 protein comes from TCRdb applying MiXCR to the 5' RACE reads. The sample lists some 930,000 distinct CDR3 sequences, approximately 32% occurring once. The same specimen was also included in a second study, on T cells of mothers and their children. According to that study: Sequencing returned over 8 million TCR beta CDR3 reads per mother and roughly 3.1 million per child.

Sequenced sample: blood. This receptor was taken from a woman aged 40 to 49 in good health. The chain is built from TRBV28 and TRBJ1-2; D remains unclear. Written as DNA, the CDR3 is TGTGCCAGCAGTGGGCCAGGAGCCTATGGCTACACCTTC. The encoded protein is CASSGPGAYGYTF.